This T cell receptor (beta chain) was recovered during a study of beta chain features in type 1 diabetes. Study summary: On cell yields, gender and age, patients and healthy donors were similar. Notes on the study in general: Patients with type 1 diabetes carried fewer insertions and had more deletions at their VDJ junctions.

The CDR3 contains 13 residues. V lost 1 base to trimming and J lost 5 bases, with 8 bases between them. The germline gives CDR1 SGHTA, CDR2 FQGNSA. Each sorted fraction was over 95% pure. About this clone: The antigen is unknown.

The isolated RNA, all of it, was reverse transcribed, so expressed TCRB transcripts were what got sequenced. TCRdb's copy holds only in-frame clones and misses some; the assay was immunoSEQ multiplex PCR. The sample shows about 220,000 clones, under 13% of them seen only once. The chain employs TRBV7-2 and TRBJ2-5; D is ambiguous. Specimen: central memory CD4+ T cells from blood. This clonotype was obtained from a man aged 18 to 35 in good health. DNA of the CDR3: TGTGCCAGCAGCTTAGTGTGGGGTGAGACCCAGTACTTC. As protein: CASSLVWGETQYF.